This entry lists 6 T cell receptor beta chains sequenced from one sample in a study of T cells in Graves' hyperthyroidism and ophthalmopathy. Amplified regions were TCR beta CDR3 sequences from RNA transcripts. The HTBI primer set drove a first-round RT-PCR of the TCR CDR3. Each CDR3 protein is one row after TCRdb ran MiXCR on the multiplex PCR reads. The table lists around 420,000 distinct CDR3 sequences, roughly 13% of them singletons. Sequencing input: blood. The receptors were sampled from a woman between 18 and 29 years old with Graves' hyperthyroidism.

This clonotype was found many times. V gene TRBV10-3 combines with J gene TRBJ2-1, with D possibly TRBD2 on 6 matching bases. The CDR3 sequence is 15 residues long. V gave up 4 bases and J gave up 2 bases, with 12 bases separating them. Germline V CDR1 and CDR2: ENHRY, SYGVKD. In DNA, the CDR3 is TGTGCCATCAGTGGGGGTGGCGGGGCCTACAATGAGCAGTTCTTC. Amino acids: CAISGGGGAYNEQFF.

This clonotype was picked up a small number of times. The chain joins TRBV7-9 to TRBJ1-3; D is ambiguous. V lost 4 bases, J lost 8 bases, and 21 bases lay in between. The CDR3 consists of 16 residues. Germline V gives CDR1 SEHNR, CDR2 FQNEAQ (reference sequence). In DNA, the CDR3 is TGTGCCAGCAGCTCCGACGACACCAACCCTAGTCACACCATATATTTT. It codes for CASSSDDTNPSHTIYF.

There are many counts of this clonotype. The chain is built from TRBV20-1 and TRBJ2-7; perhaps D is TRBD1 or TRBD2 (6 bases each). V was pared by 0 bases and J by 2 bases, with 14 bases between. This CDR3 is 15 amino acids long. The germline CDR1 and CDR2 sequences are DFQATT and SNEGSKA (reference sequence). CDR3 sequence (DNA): TGCAGTGCTAGAGATTGGGGGGCAATGACCTACGAGCAGTACTTC. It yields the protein CSARDWGAMTYEQYF.

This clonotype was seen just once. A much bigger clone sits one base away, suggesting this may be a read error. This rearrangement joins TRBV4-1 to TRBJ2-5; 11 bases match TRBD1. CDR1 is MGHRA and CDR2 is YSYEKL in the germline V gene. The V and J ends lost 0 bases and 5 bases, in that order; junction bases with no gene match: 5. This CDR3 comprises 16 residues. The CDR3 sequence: CASSQDRTGGWETQYF. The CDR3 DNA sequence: TGCGCCAGCAGCCAAGATCGGACAGGGGGCTGGGAGACCCAGTACTTC.

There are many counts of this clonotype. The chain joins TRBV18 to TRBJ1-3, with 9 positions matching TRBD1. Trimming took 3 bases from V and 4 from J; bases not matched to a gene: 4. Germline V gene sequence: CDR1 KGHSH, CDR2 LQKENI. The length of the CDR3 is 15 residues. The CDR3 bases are TGTGCCAGCTCACCTGGACAGGGGAACGGAAACACCATATATTTT. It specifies CASSPGQGNGNTIYF.

CDR3 nucleotides: TGTGCCAGCAGTCCGGGGGGGGGTAATTCACCCCTCCACTTT. Amino acids: CASSPGGGNSPLHF. This chain joins TRBV27 and TRBJ1-6; D is perhaps TRBD1 (5 bases). Germline CDR1 is MNHEY and CDR2 is SMNVEV (reference sequence). Trimming pared 5 bases from V and 6 bases from J, leaving 11 bases between. The CDR3 extends over 14 amino acids.